A selection of T cell receptor beta chains follows, all from one sample in a study of shared clonotypes between healthy human individuals. Profiling relied on immunoSEQ multiplex PCR, and the TCRdb table lists in-frame clones only, not all of them. The sample lists approximately 2.1 million clones, 93% occurring once. Input material: naive CD4+ T cells from PBMCs. Every receptor here comes from a man between 18 and 35 years old in good health. Some clones in this sample may be carry-over from other donors' samples. The CDR3 runs from the conserved cysteine through the conserved F or W. A D gene is named only where the DNA matches it firmly. Not all rows give a size; the values are once, few, many and, for expanded clones, a class.

D gene	V gene	J gene	CDR3 length	clone size	CDR3 DNA	CDR3 protein
-	TRBV19	TRBJ2-2	14	-	TGTGCCAGTAAAGAATTAGGGGGGACCGGGGAGCTGTTTTTT	CASKELGGTGELFF
TRBD1	TRBV12-5	TRBJ2-2	14	-	TGTGCTAGTGGCCATGACAGGGCCACCGGGGAGCTGTTTTTT	CASGHDRATGELFF
-	TRBV7-2	TRBJ1-3	16	-	TGTGCCAGCAGCTTAGGTCAACCGACCTCTGGAAACACCATATATTTT	CASSLGQPTSGNTIYF
-	TRBV6-6	TRBJ1-5	15	few	TGTGCCAGCAGTTACTCGACAATAGGGGGTCAGCCCCAGCATTTT	CASSYSTIGGQPQHF
-	TRBV9	TRBJ1-2	15	-	TGTGCCAGCAGCTCCCAAGGACACCCTTACTATGGCTACACCTTC	CASSSQGHPYYGYTF
-	TRBV9	TRBJ2-3	16	-	TGTGCCAGCAGCGTAGCCCAGATCATTGACGCAGATACGCAGTATTTT	CASSVAQIIDADTQYF
TRBD1	TRBV18	TRBJ1-1	15	-	TGTGCCAGCTCACCGATCTCAGGGGGCGTCGCTGAAGCTTTCTTT	CASSPISGGVAEAFF
TRBD1	TRBV28	TRBJ1-3	15	-	TGTGCCAGCAGTTCACAGCCGGGACAGGGGAACACCATATATTTT	CASSSQPGQGNTIYF
TRBD2	TRBV19	TRBJ2-2	14	-	TGTGCCAGTTTAGCGGGACCGAACACCGGGGAGCTGTTTTTT	CASLAGPNTGELFF
TRBD1	TRBV14	TRBJ2-3	15	-	TGTGCCAGCAGCCAACTAAGGACAGGGTCAGATACGCAGTATTTT	CASSQLRTGSDTQYF
TRBD2	TRBV30	TRBJ2-3	18	-	TGTGCCTGGAGTGTGTGGGCTAGCGGGAGGGAATTCACAGATACGCAGTATTTT	CAWSVWASGREFTDTQYF
TRBD1	TRBV19	TRBJ2-2	17	-	TGTGCCAGTAGTACCCGGGACAGGGGGCGCAAGTCCGGGGAGCTGTTTTTT	CASSTRDRGRKSGELFF
-	TRBV10-2	TRBJ1-2	13	-	TGCGCCAGCAGTGAAATCGCGACACCTGGCTACACCTTC	CASSEIATPGYTF
TRBD1	TRBV2	TRBJ2-7	11	-	TGTGCCAGCAGTACAGGGGGGGAGCAGTACTTC	CASSTGGEQYF
-	TRBV6-5	TRBJ2-1	15	-	TGTGCCAGCAGTTACCGGCCGAGCTCCTACAATGAGCAGTTCTTC	CASSYRPSSYNEQFF
-	TRBV10-3	TRBJ2-7	15	-	TGTGCCATCAGTGATGTTTCGTGGGAGCCCTACGAGCAGTACTTC	CAISDVSWEPYEQYF
TRBD1	TRBV6-5	TRBJ1-1	15	-	TGTGCCAGCAGTCTACAGGGGGCCCTGAACACTGAAGCTTTCTTT	CASSLQGALNTEAFF
-	TRBV5-5	TRBJ2-5	14	once	TGTGCCAGCAGCTTCTGGGGAGTCCCCGAGACCCAGTACTTC	CASSFWGVPETQYF
TRBD1	TRBV28	TRBJ1-2	12	once	TGTGCCAGCAGTCGACAGGGGTATGGCTACACCTTC	CASSRQGYGYTF
-	TRBV9	TRBJ1-2	15	-	TGTGCCAGCAGCGACCGGGACACTCCTAACTATGGCTACACCTTC	CASSDRDTPNYGYTF
TRBD2	TRBV29-1	TRBJ2-1	15	-	TGCAGCGTCCGAAGTATAGCGGGAGGGTTGGATGAGCAGTTCTTC	CSVRSIAGGLDEQFF
TRBD2	TRBV7-3	TRBJ2-2	18	-	TGTGCCAGCAGCTTATTGGGCGGGACTAGCGGGTTTACCGGGGAGCTGTTTTTT	CASSLLGGTSGFTGELFF
TRBD1	TRBV7-3	TRBJ2-2	15	-	TGTGCCAGCAGCCCAGGGACAGGGAGAACCGGGGAGCTGTTTTTT	CASSPGTGRTGELFF
-	TRBV5-6	TRBJ1-1	13	-	TGTGCCAGCAGCTTGTCCGGCGGGACTGAAGCTTTCTTT	CASSLSGGTEAFF
-	TRBV28	TRBJ2-1	15	-	TGTGCCAGCAGTTTACAGCGGTTCCCTGACAATGAGCAGTTCTTC	CASSLQRFPDNEQFF
-	TRBV7-2	TRBJ1-4	14	-	TGTGCCAGCAGCCCCCGGGGTCGCGGGGAAAAACTGTTTTTT	CASSPRGRGEKLFF
-	TRBV5-4	TRBJ2-3	16	-	TGTGCCAGCAGCTCCCAGGGTCCGGGAGGCACAGATACGCAGTATTTT	CASSSQGPGGTDTQYF
-	TRBV14	TRBJ1-1	13	-	TGTGCCAGCAGCCAAGTCGAAGGGGGTGAAGCTTTCTTT	CASSQVEGGEAFF
-	TRBV21-1	TRBJ2-5	15	-	TGTGCCAGCAGCAAAGATTTCTACAGGCAAGAGACCCAGTACTTC	CASSKDFYRQETQYF
TRBD1	TRBV7-2	TRBJ1-3	18	-	TGTGCCAGCAGCTCACGGTACCGGGGACAGGGACCTGGAAACACCATATATTTT	CASSSRYRGQGPGNTIYF
-	TRBV4-3	TRBJ1-5	17	-	TGCGCCAGCAGCCAAGATATACGAGGGGACGACAATCAGCCCCAGCATTTT	CASSQDIRGDDNQPQHF
-	TRBV10-3	TRBJ2-5	13	-	TGTGCCATCAGTGGGCAGGGTGGGGAGACCCAGTACTTC	CAISGQGGETQYF
TRBD1	TRBV6-1	TRBJ1-2	15	-	TGTGCCAGCAGGACCACAGGGGAGCGGGTGCGTGGCTACACCTTC	CASRTTGERVRGYTF
TRBD1	TRBV30	TRBJ2-7	16	-	TGTGCCTGGAGGGGCAAAAGCCGGGACAGGGGCTACGAGCAGTACTTC	CAWRGKSRDRGYEQYF
-	TRBV5-1	TRBJ2-1	16	-	TGCGCCAGCAGCTGGCGCGGGGCGGGATCTTACAATGAGCAGTTCTTC	CASSWRGAGSYNEQFF
-	TRBV7-9	TRBJ1-2	13	-	TGTGCCAGCAGCACCCGGACTCTGGGAGGCTACACCTTC	CASSTRTLGGYTF
-	TRBV29-1	TRBJ2-3	14	-	TGCAGCGTTAAGTTTTGGGGAAGCACAGATACGCAGTATTTT	CSVKFWGSTDTQYF
TRBD1	TRBV5-6	TRBJ2-2	16	-	TGTGCCAGCAGCTTACTCGGACAGGGGGCCGCCGGGGAGCTGTTTTTT	CASSLLGQGAAGELFF
-	TRBV2	TRBJ2-7	14	-	TGTGCCAGCAGTAGGACTTATTCCTCCTACGAGCAGTACTTC	CASSRTYSSYEQYF
TRBD2	TRBV5-1	TRBJ2-7	16	-	TGCGCCAGCAGCCTAGGTTCCCTAGCGGGCACCTACGAGCAGTACTTC	CASSLGSLAGTYEQYF
-	TRBV6-4	TRBJ2-3	12	-	TGTGCCAGCAGTCCTCCAATGAGGGCGCAGTATTTT	CASSPPMRAQYF
-	TRBV6-1	TRBJ2-2	16	-	TGTGCCAGCAGTGATCTCCCCAGCGGAGGAGGCGGGGAGCTGTTTTTT	CASSDLPSGGGGELFF
-	TRBV5-1	TRBJ2-1	15	-	TGCGCCAGCAGCCCGGACCAGGGGGGCTACAATGAGCAGTTCTTC	CASSPDQGGYNEQFF
-	TRBV7-9	TRBJ1-2	12	-	TGTGCCAGCAGCTTGGGAGGAAATGGCTACACCTTC	CASSLGGNGYTF
-	TRBV6-5	TRBJ2-7	13	-	TGTGCCAGCAGTTATGGCGGCTCCTACGAGCAGTACTTC	CASSYGGSYEQYF
-	TRBV6-5	TRBJ2-7	16	-	TGTGCCAGCAGTTACTCGGCGGATTTCGGCTCCTACGAGCAGTACTTC	CASSYSADFGSYEQYF
-	TRBV9	TRBJ1-1	13	-	TGTGCCAGCAGCGTAGTCAGTAACACTGAAGCTTTCTTT	CASSVVSNTEAFF
TRBD2	TRBV27	TRBJ2-7	15	-	TGTGCCAGCAGAGAGGCTAGCGGGAGCCGGTACGAGCAGTACTTC	CASREASGSRYEQYF
-	TRBV30	TRBJ1-2	11	few	TGTGCCTGGAGCCTGGGGGGAGGCTACACCTTC	CAWSLGGGYTF
-	TRBV5-1	TRBJ2-2	16	-	TGCGCCAGCAGCTTGTCCGGCAGGGAGATGGCCGGGGAGCTGTTTTTT	CASSLSGREMAGELFF
-	TRBV19	TRBJ2-3	13	-	TGTGCCAGTATTCCTAGCGGCACAGATACGCAGTATTTT	CASIPSGTDTQYF
-	TRBV2	TRBJ2-2	13	-	TGTGCCAGCATCTTACTAGTTGCCGGGGAGCTGTTTTTT	CASILLVAGELFF
-	TRBV9	TRBJ2-3	15	-	TGTGCCAGCAGCGTAGTTGCTAGCGGCACAGATACGCAGTATTTT	CASSVVASGTDTQYF